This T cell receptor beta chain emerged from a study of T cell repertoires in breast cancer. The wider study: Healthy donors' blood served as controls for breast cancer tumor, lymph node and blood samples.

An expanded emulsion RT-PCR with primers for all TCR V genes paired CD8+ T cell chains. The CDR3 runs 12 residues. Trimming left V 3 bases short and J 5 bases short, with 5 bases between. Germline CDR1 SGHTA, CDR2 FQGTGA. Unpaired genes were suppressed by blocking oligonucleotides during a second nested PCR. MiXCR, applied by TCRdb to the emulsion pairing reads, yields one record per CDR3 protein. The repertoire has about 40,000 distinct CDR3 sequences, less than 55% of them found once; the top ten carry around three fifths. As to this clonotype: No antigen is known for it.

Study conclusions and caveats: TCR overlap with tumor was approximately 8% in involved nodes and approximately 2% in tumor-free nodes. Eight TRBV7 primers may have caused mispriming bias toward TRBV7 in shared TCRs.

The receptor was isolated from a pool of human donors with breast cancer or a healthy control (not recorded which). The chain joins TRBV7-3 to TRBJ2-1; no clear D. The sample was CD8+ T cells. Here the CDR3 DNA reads TGTGCCAGCAGCTTCCTAGACAATGAGCAGTTCTTC. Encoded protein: CASSFLDNEQFF.